This T cell receptor (beta chain) was sequenced for a study of response to subunit inactivated influenza vaccine. CDR1 and CDR2 (germline): LGHNT, FRNRAP. The CDR3 is 14 amino acids. V was shortened by 5 bases and J by 0 bases, with 10 bases between the two germline ends. TCRdb processed the RT-PCR reads anew with MiXCR; each CDR3 protein has one entry. Of 430,000 or so distinct CDR3 sequences detected, about a tenth appear once; the ten largest clones hold roughly 12%. This receptor was identified in a man between 50 and 59 years old who received an inactivated influenza vaccine. The sequenced sample was PBMCs from blood, obtained about 6 weeks after vaccination. The chain uses TRBV12-5 and TRBJ1-1; possibly TRBD1 for D (6 bases). The CDR3 spells CASGPGHLNTEAFF. The CDR3 bases are TGTGCTAGTGGTCCGGGACACTTGAACACTGAAGCTTTCTTT. The whole variable domain, remainder taken from reference TRBV12-5 and TRBJ1-1, is DARVTQTPRHKVTEMGQEVTMRCQPILGHNTVFWYRQTMMQGLELLAYFRNRAPLDDSGMPKDRFSAEMPDATLATLKIQPSEPRDSAVYFCASGPGHLNTEAFFGQGTRLTVV.